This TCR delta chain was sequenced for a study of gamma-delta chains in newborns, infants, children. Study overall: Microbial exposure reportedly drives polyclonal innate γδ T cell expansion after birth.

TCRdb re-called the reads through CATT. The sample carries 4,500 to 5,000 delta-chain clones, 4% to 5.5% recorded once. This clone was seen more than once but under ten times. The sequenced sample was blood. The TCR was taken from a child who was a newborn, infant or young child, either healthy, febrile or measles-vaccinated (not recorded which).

CDR3 sequence (DNA): TGTGCTCTTGGGGGCGGGGGATACACCGATAAACTCATCTTT. It yields the protein CALGGGGYTDKLIF. The chain is built from TRDV1 and TRDJ1; TRDD3 matches at 7 bases. CDR1 is TSWWSYY, CDR2 QGS, per germline. V shed 4 bases and J 0 bases; nucleotides not matched to a gene: 2. The CDR3 runs 14 residues.